These 19 T cell receptor beta chains were sequenced from one sample in a study of shared clonotypes between healthy human individuals. TCRdb's table, derived via immunoSEQ multiplex PCR, lists solely in-frame clones and lacks some. The sample has some 2.4 million clones, approximately 93% seen once. The specimen sequenced was naive CD4+ T cells from PBMCs. The subset is: CD45RA+ positively selected. All receptors derive from a man in his late teens or twenties in good health. Some clones in this sample may be carry-over from other donors' samples.

The chain links TRBV6-5 to TRBJ2-2; no definite D call. The CDR3 consists of 15 residues. CDR1 and CDR2 from the germline V gene are MNHEY and SVGAGI. The V gene lost 0 bases and the J gene lost 6 bases, with 11 bases spanning the gap. The CDR3 here is CASSYSLARPGELFF. The CDR3 DNA reads TGTGCCAGCAGTTACTCTTTGGCGCGACCCGGGGAGCTGTTTTTT.

The rearrangement links TRBV6-1 to TRBJ1-4; 7 nucleotides match TRBD1. CDR1 is MNHNS, CDR2 SASEGT, per germline. The CDR3 sequence is 15 residues long. V was clipped by 3 bases and J by 5 bases; unmatched bases: 6. The CDR3 nucleotides are TGTGCCAGCAGTGATTCGGCCAGGGGGAATGAAAAACTGTTTTTT. Encoded protein: CASSDSARGNEKLFF.

The chain couples TRBV7-8 to TRBJ2-5; no firm D call. The V end was cut by 5 bases, the J end by 2 bases, with 12 bases between. Germline CDR1 SGHVS, CDR2 FQNEAQ. The CDR3 covers 14 residues. In DNA form, the CDR3 reads TGTGCCAGCAGCCCTAGACTGAGACAAGAGACCCAGTACTTC. Amino acid sequence: CASSPRLRQETQYF.

V usage is TRBV6-5 and J usage is TRBJ1-1, with D possibly being TRBD1 (5 bases). The CDR3 sequence is 14 residues long. Germline V gene sequence: CDR1 MNHEY, CDR2 SVGAGI. V lost 6 bases and J lost 0, with 11 bases in between. The CDR3 is CASRRGGVNTEAFF. The CDR3 region has the DNA TGTGCCAGCAGAAGGGGTGGAGTGAACACTGAAGCTTTCTTT.

The gene calls are TRBV9 and TRBJ1-1; D is unresolved. In germline, CDR1 is SGDLS, CDR2 YYNGEE. V shed 3 bases and J shed 4 bases, with 10 bases lying between them. The CDR3 sequence is 13 residues long. The CDR3 sequence is CASSGDLGTEAFF. CDR3 coding DNA: TGTGCCAGCAGCGGCGACCTGGGCACTGAAGCTTTCTTT.

Remarks on this clone: Other DNA variants within this sample encode the same CDR3. The V gene is TRBV7-3, the J gene TRBJ2-2; D remains unclear. V dropped 2 bases and J dropped 3 bases, with 7 bases sitting between them. CDR1 is SGHTA, CDR2 FQGTGA, per germline. The CDR3 has 14 amino acids. CDR3 sequence (DNA): TGTGCCAGCAGCTTAGGCCGTGACACCGGGGAGCTGTTTTTT. Residues: CASSLGRDTGELFF.

This chain connects TRBV18 to TRBJ2-3; D not certain. The germline V and J ends were trimmed by 2 bases and 5 bases, with 8 bases remaining between them. Germline loops: CDR1 KGHSH, CDR2 LQKENI. This CDR3 has 13 amino acids. CDR3 sequence: CASSPVGGDTQYF. For the CDR3, the DNA is TGTGCCAGCTCACCAGTGGGCGGAGATACGCAGTATTTT.

In this sample, this clone turned up a few times. This chain uses TRBV6-1 with TRBJ1-1; 9 bases are a match to TRBD1. The CDR3 consists of 16 residues. After removal of 3 bases from V and 6 bases from J, the junction contained 11 bases not matched to a gene. Per germline, CDR1 MNHNS and CDR2 SASEGT. CDR3 loop: CASSDPHNRGPAEAFF. In DNA form, the CDR3 reads TGTGCCAGCAGTGATCCCCACAACAGGGGGCCCGCTGAAGCTTTCTTT.

As regards this clone: Other DNA variants within this sample encode the same CDR3. This chain uses TRBV28 with TRBJ1-2, with D unresolved. Germline assignment: CDR1 MDHEN and CDR2 SYDVKM. The CDR3 is 13 amino acids. Trimming stripped 2 bases from V and 3 bases from J, with 7 bases between. This chain's CDR3 is CASSLGQHYGYTF. In DNA, the CDR3 is TGTGCCAGCAGTTTAGGCCAGCACTATGGCTACACCTTC.

V and J are TRBV5-1 and TRBJ1-1; no definite D call. The CDR3 consists of 13 residues. With 9 bases removed from V and 0 bases from J, the gap between germline ends came to 12 bases. The germline V gene has CDR1 SGHRS and CDR2 YFSETQ. The CDR3 DNA sequence: TGCGCCACCGGGGTCCTCATGAACACTGAAGCTTTCTTT. It encodes CATGVLMNTEAFF.

V and J are TRBV29-1 and TRBJ2-3; D may be TRBD1 (6 bases). CDR1 and CDR2 (germline): SQVTM, ANQGSEA. This CDR3 region has 15 residues. The V and J ends lost 5 bases and 2 bases respectively, with 17 bases between them. This CDR3 reads CSVPAGVLATDTQYF. The CDR3 DNA is TGCAGCGTTCCAGCAGGGGTTTTAGCCACAGATACGCAGTATTTT.

To note about this clone: No conserved phenylalanine or tryptophan ends this CDR3, so it is likely a read error. Because the CDR3's place on the DNA is in doubt, the DNA is left out and the CDR3 is given as listed by TCRdb. The rearrangement links TRBV10-1 to TRBJ2-4; the DNA was not used to check the table's D call, TRBD2. Germline V CDR1 and CDR2: WNHNN, SYGVQD (reference sequence). From its first to its last residue, the CDR3 has 14 amino acids. The CDR3 loop is CASSKTSRVLPSPV.

V and J are TRBV7-2 and TRBJ1-2; D is unclear. V dropped 0 bases and J dropped 2 bases, with 7 bases sitting between them. The CDR3 spans 14 residues. Germline CDR1 reads SGHTA; CDR2 reads FQGNSA. The CDR3 protein is CASSLALRNYGYTF. As DNA, the CDR3 is TGTGCCAGCAGCTTAGCGCTCCGGAACTATGGCTACACCTTC.

This clone has only a few counts. The genes are TRBV6-1 and TRBJ1-2; 9 positions agree with TRBD1. The CDR3 length is 14 residues. V was clipped by 4 bases and J by 1 base; unmatched bases: 1. The germline V gene has CDR1 MNHNS and CDR2 SASEGT. The CDR3 region has the DNA TGTGCCAGCAGTGGGACAGGGGTTAACTATGGCTACACCTTC. It is translated as CASSGTGVNYGYTF.

As concerns this clone: The sample contains more than one DNA sequence encoding this CDR3. The genes are TRBV6-1 and TRBJ1-1; D gene uncertain. Per germline, CDR1 MNHNS and CDR2 SASEGT. This CDR3 has 13 residues. V was trimmed by 6 bases and J by 0 bases, leaving 8 bases between them. CDR3 coding DNA: TGTGCCAGCAGCGCCGGTATGAACACTGAAGCTTTCTTT. This translates into CASSAGMNTEAFF.

For this clone: A much larger clone sits a single nucleotide away, making a read error possible. Within the sample, other DNA sequences also encode this same CDR3. J is TRBJ1-1 and V is TRBV28; D not certain. The V end lost 5 bases, the J end lost 0 bases, and 1 base lay between the germline ends. The germline gives CDR1 MDHEN, CDR2 SYDVKM. This CDR3 has 11 amino acids. The CDR3 DNA follows: TGTGCCAGCAGTGTGAACACTGAAGCTTTCTTT. It specifies CASSVNTEAFF.

As for this clone: Different DNA sequences within this sample yield the same CDR3. The chain has TRBV5-1 and TRBJ1-4, with D possibly being TRBD1 (5 bases). There are 14 residues in the CDR3. V was shortened by 0 bases and J by 8 bases, with 11 bases between the two germline ends. Germline V gene data show CDR1 as SGHRS and CDR2 as YFSETQ. CDR3 sequence: CASSLGQGGEKLFF. Written as DNA, the CDR3 is TGCGCCAGCAGCTTGGGGCAGGGAGGCGAAAAACTGTTTTTT.

This chain joins TRBV5-5 and TRBJ2-2; D might be TRBD2 (6 bases). The V end lost 3 bases, the J end lost 3 bases, and 12 bases lay between the germline ends. Germline CDR1 reads SGHKS; CDR2 reads YYEKEE (reference sequence). CDR3 size: 15 residues. The CDR3 region has the DNA TGTGCCAGCAGCTCCACGGGACTTGACACCGGGGAGCTGTTTTTT. Translated: CASSSTGLDTGELFF.

This clone was picked up one time. Other DNA sequences in this sample translate to the same CDR3. The chain carries TRBV5-1 and TRBJ2-7; perhaps D is TRBD1 or TRBD2 (5 bases each). Germline V lookup: CDR1 SGHRS, CDR2 YFSETQ. This CDR3 is 15 amino acids long. The V end lost 0 bases, the J end lost 4 bases, and 14 bases lay between the germline ends. The CDR3 region is CASSLAGQGAYEQYF. CDR3 nucleotides: TGCGCCAGCAGCTTGGCCGGGCAGGGAGCATACGAGCAGTACTTC. The whole variable domain, remainder taken from reference TRBV5-1 and TRBJ2-7, is KAGVTQTPRYLIKTRGQQVTLSCSPISGHRSVSWYQQTPGQGLQFLFEYFSETQRNKGNFPGRFSGRQFSNSRSEMNVSTLELGDSALYLCASSLAGQGAYEQYFGPGTRLTVT.